A selection of T cell receptor beta chains follows, all from one sample in a study of Ad26.COV2.S vaccination and SARS-CoV-2 variants. The protocol was immunoSEQ multiplex PCR, while the TCRdb copy is restricted to in-frame clones and leaves out a portion. This table holds some 320,000 clones, more than 70% found once. The source was peripheral blood, collected in a trial of Ad26.COV2.S vaccine versus placebo. The receptor source for this set is a person between 18 and 65 years old who received the Ad26.COV2.S COVID-19 vaccine or a placebo. The conserved cysteine and the conserved F or W are not part of the CDR3 here. Each record gives: V gene, CDR3 protein.

TRBV7-2,ASSPGWTSNEQY
TRBV27,ASSLRAVLGEGELF
TRBV7-8,ASSLAPTGAYEQY
TRBV7-2,ASSLALAGAYTEAF
TRBV12-3/TRBV12-4,ASSHGQRTEAF
TRBV6-5,ASSYRLGEDGELF
TRBV29-1,SSDTDTQY
TRBV11-2,ASSLGTAYTEAF
TRBV6-5,ASSHPGGSYEQY
TRBV5-1,ASSLAGQDHYGYT
TRBV2,ASSANPGRTYEQY
TRBV9,ASSVARGRATGNTIY
TRBV5-1,ASSTAAGDTQY
TRBV18,ASSPDGGASGSPLH
TRBV3-1/TRBV3-2,ASSSRGFSSGNTIY
TRBV9,ASSVESREGYGYT
TRBV6-6,ASSPFRDTPGNTIY
TRBV4-2,ASSHSGTSGAPDTQY
TRBV6-5,ASISGTGGETQY
TRBV4-1,ASSPWGFVLGGDTEAF